This TCR beta chain was retrieved from a study of blood T cell repertoires in COVID-19. Looking at the study overall: Collection of acute and convalescent COVID-19 samples took place in the United States, Italy and Spain. T cells, B-cell-depleted T cells, or PBMCs provided the cDNA or gDNA that served as material.

TCRdb's copy holds only in-frame clones and misses some; the assay was immunoSEQ multiplex PCR. This sample has approximately 250,000 clones; 86% occur once, and the top ten carry approximately 2.1%. Germline CDR1 and CDR2: LNHDA and SQIVND (reference sequence). CDR3 length: 14 residues. V was pared by 5 bases and J by 4 bases, with 5 bases of the junction left unmatched. The receptor comes from a man aged 25-45 years who had recovered from COVID-19. The sequenced sample was peripheral blood. The chain joins TRBV19 to TRBJ1-1; 9 positions match TRBD1. CDR3 loop: CASSATGGGTEAFF. CDR3 nucleotide sequence: TGTGCCAGTAGTGCCACAGGGGGCGGCACTGAAGCTTTCTTT.